This T cell receptor beta chain was recorded in a study of OX40 agonist ivuxolimab in advanced cancers. For the study at large: Eligibility rules accepted prior anti-PD-1, anti-PD-L1 or anti-CTLA-4 therapy, and 35% to 40% had some. Study observations and caveats: Partly responding patients at 0.1-3.0 mg/kg showed some of the smallest clonal expansion. At 0.1 to 3.0 mg/kg, CD4+ and CD8+ blood T cells expanded clonally by week 6. Expanded clones were, on average, more numerous among CD8+ T cells than CD4+.

Comments on this clone: Its antigen is not known.

The table came from immunoSEQ multiplex PCR; TCRdb's copy has only in-frame clones and leaves some out. Of 100,000 to 150,000 clones listed, 85% to 95% were seen once; the top ten hold roughly 0.8%. This TCR came from an adult with an advanced solid tumor such as melanoma, head and neck, liver or kidney cancer. The specimen comprised CD4+ or CD8+ T cells sorted from blood, sampled in a trial of the OX40 agonist ivuxolimab.

The CDR3 reads CASSLDRDFYEQYF. The CDR3 bases are TGCGCCAGCAGCTTGGACCGGGATTTCTACGAGCAGTACTTC. V and J are TRBV5-1 and TRBJ2-7, with D perhaps TRBD2 (5 bases). V shed 0 bases and J shed 3 bases, with 10 bases lying between them. From germline, CDR1 is SGHRS and CDR2 YFSETQ. CDR3 size: 14 residues.